One and the same sample provided the 9 T cell receptor beta chains below, sequenced in a study of cytomegalovirus exposure and HLA in healthy donors. The PCR contained 60 Vbeta and 13 Jbeta primers. The protocol was immunoSEQ multiplex PCR, while the TCRdb copy is restricted to in-frame clones and leaves out a portion. The sample lists under 200,000 clones; over 75% were seen once. The sample taken for sequencing was PBMCs. Every receptor here comes from a woman in her late teens or twenties in good health and CMV-seronegative.

The chain links TRBV28 to TRBJ1-4, with TRBD1 identical over 8 bases. The CDR3 runs 15 residues. Trimming removed 4 bases from V and 10 bases from J; junction bases left unmatched: 11. Per germline, CDR1 MDHEN and CDR2 SYDVKM. The CDR3 spells CASSSGTGGVGKLFF. The CDR3 DNA reads TGTGCCAGCAGTTCGGGAACAGGGGGGGTGGGAAAACTGTTTTTT.

The chain couples TRBV13 to TRBJ2-3; D unresolved. CDR3 length equals 15 residues. CDR1 is PRHDT and CDR2 is FYEKMQ in the germline V gene (reference sequence). Trimming removed 2 bases from V and 0 bases from J, with 9 bases in between. This CDR3 is CASSLQAPSTDTQYF. The CDR3 coding sequence is TGTGCCAGCAGCTTACAGGCGCCCAGCACAGATACGCAGTATTTT.

The rearrangement joins TRBV5-1 to TRBJ1-2; 10 nucleotides agree with TRBD1. From germline, CDR1 is SGHRS and CDR2 YFSETQ. J lost 5 bases, V lost 0 bases, and 1 base had no gene match. There are 14 residues in the CDR3. CDR3 DNA sequence: TGCGCCAGCAGCTTGGAGGGACAGGGGTATGGCTACACCTTC. Translation: CASSLEGQGYGYTF.

The table lists this clone with a few counts. This sequence joins TRBV7-9 and TRBJ1-1, with D perhaps TRBD1 (6 bases). The germline V and J ends were trimmed by 1 base and 4 bases, with 10 bases remaining between them. The length of the CDR3 is 14 residues. Germline CDR1 reads SEHNR; CDR2 reads FQNEAQ (reference sequence). CDR3 nucleotides: TGTGCCAGCAGCTTAGATGCCAGGGGCACTGAAGCTTTCTTT. It is translated as CASSLDARGTEAFF.

The chain couples TRBV6-1 to TRBJ1-3; no definite D call. The CDR3 spans 16 residues. The germline V gene has CDR1 MNHNS and CDR2 SASEGT. V dropped 2 bases and J dropped 2 bases, with 13 bases sitting between them. The CDR3 sequence is CASSERRVGTGNTIYF. The CDR3 nucleotides are TGTGCCAGCAGTGAAAGGAGGGTAGGAACTGGAAACACCATATATTTT.

The CDR3 DNA is TGTGCCAGCAGACCGGTGGGACAAAGGAGGTCACCCCTCCACTTT. Its translation: CASRPVGQRRSPLHF. The chain is built from TRBV25-1 and TRBJ1-6; perhaps TRBD1 as D (6 bases). The germline CDR1 and CDR2 sequences are MGHDK and SYGVNS. The CDR3 consists of 15 residues. The V end was cut by 6 bases, the J end by 10 bases, with 19 bases between.

V gene TRBV19 combines with J gene TRBJ1-5; no definite D call. The germline V gene has CDR1 LNHDA and CDR2 SQIVND (reference sequence). CDR3 length: 15 residues. Trimming removed 5 bases from V and 6 bases from J, with 17 bases in between. As DNA, the CDR3 is TGTGCCAGTAGTTCGTCAGCGAGACCCGCTCAGCCCCAGCATTTT. Protein sequence: CASSSSARPAQPQHF.

This clone was found once. This chain uses TRBV5-1 with TRBJ2-1; 7 bases match TRBD1. CDR1 and CDR2 from the germline V gene are SGHRS and YFSETQ. Trimming removed 5 bases from V and 8 bases from J; junction bases left unmatched: 16. CDR3 length: 16 residues. The CDR3 spells CASRVIPGQLMDEQFF. DNA for the CDR3: TGCGCCAGCAGAGTAATACCGGGACAGCTAATGGATGAGCAGTTCTTC. Variable domain in full (rest from reference TRBV5-1 and TRBJ2-1): KAGVTQTPRYLIKTRGQQVTLSCSPISGHRSVSWYQQTPGQGLQFLFEYFSETQRNKGNFPGRFSGRQFSNSRSEMNVSTLELGDSALYLCASRVIPGQLMDEQFFGPGTRLTVL.

The V call is TRBV29-1, the J call TRBJ1-3, with TRBD1 as a possible D gene (5 bases). Trimming stripped 5 bases from V and 2 bases from J, with 13 bases between. The CDR3 is made up of 14 amino acids. Germline CDR1 reads SQVTM; CDR2 reads ANQGSEA. CDR3 amino acids: CSVRRQSAGNTIYF. CDR3 bases: TGCAGCGTTCGACGACAGTCAGCTGGAAACACCATATATTTT.